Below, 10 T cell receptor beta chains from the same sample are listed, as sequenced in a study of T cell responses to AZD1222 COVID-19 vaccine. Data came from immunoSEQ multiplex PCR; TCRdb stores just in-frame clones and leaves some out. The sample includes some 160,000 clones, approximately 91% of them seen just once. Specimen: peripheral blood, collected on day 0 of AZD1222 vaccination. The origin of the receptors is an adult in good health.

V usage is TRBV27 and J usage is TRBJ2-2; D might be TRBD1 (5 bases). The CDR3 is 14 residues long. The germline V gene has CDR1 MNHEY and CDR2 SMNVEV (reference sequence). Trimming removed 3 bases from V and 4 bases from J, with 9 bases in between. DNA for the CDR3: TGTGCCAGCAGTTTTAAGGGGATCACCGGGGAGCTGTTTTTT. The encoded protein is CASSFKGITGELFF.

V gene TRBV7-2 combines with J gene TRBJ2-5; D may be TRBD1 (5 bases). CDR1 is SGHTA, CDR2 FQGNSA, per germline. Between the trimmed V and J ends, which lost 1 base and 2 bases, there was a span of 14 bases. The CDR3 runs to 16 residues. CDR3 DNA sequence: TGTGCCAGCAGCTTAGTCGCCCGAAAGGGGCAAGAGACCCAGTACTTC. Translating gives CASSLVARKGQETQYF. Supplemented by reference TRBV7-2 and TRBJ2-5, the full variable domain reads GAGVSQSPSNKVTEKGKDVELRCDPISGHTALYWYRQSLGQGLEFLIYFQGNSAPDKSGLPSDRFSAERTGGSVSTLTIQRTQQEDSAVYLCASSLVARKGQETQYFGPGTRLLVL.

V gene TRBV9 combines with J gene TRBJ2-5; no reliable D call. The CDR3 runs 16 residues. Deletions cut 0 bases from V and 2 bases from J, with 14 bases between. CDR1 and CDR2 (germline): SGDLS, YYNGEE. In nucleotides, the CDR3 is TGTGCCAGCAGCGTAGCTCTTGGAAACAGTCAAGAGACCCAGTACTTC. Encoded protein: CASSVALGNSQETQYF.

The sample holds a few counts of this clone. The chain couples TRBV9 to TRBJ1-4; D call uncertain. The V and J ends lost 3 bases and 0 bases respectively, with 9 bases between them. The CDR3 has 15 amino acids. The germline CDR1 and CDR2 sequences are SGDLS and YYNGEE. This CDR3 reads CASSGRSATNEKLFF. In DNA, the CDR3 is TGTGCCAGCAGCGGAAGGTCTGCAACTAATGAAAAACTGTTTTTT.

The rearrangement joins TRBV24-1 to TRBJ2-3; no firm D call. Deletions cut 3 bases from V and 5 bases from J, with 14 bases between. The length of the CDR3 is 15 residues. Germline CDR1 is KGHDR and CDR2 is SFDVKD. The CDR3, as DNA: TGTGCCACCAGTGATGAACAGAAGTACGGAGATACGCAGTATTTT. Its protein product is CATSDEQKYGDTQYF.

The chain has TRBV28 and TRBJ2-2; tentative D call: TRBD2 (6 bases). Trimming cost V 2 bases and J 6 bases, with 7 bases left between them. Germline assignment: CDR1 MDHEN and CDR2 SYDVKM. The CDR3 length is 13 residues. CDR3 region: CASSLGGSGELFF. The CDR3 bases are TGTGCCAGCAGTTTAGGGGGGTCCGGGGAGCTGTTTTTT. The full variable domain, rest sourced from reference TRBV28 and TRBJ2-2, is DVKVTQSSRYLVKRTGEKVFLECVQDMDHENMFWYRQDPGLGLRLIYFSYDVKMKEKGDIPEGYSVSREKKERFSLILESASTNQTSMYLCASSLGGSGELFFGEGSRLTVL.

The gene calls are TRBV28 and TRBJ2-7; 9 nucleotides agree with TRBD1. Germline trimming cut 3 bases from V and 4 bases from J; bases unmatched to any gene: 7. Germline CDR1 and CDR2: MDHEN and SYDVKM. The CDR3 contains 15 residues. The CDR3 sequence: CASSLVPGQGYEQYF. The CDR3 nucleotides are TGTGCCAGCAGTTTGGTACCGGGACAGGGATACGAGCAGTACTTC.

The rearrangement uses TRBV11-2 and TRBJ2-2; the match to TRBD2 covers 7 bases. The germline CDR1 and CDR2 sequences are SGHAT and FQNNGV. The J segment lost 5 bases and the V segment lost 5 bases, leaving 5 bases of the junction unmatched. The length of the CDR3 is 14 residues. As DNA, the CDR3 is TGTGCCAGCAGCCTAGCGGCGGGGACCGGGGAGCTGTTTTTT. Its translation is CASSLAAGTGELFF.

The CDR3 DNA sequence: TGCGCCAGCAGCTTCCTAGGCACAGATACGCAGTATTTT. Protein sequence: CASSFLGTDTQYF. J is TRBJ2-3 and V is TRBV5-1; D ambiguous. Per the germline V gene, CDR1 is SGHRS and CDR2 is YFSETQ. The CDR3 sequence is 13 residues long. The germline V and J ends were trimmed by 2 bases and 1 base, with 5 bases remaining between them.

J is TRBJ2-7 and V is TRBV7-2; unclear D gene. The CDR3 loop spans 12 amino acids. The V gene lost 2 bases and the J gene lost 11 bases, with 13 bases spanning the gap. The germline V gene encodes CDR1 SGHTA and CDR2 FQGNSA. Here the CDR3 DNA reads TGTGCCAGCAGCTTAATGGCCGGGTTTAAGTACTTC. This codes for CASSLMAGFKYF.